Each of the 18 T cell receptor beta chains below was sequenced from the same sample in a study of blood T cell repertoires in COVID-19. Produced via immunoSEQ multiplex PCR; TCRdb's table is partial and in-frame only. The profile covers 130,000 to 150,000 clones, with around 90% appearing a single time and approximately 3.7% taken by the ten largest. Material for sequencing was PBMCs or T cells enriched from blood (not recorded which). The receptors were gathered from a woman in her forties who had been exposed to COVID-19.

The chain carries TRBV28 and TRBJ2-1, with D unresolved. The ends were cut back, 2 bases at V and 7 bases at J, with 9 bases in the middle. This CDR3 is 13 amino acids long. Per germline, CDR1 MDHEN and CDR2 SYDVKM. The CDR3 protein is CASSLRLYNEQFF. CDR3 sequence (DNA): TGTGCCAGCAGTTTAAGACTGTATAATGAGCAGTTCTTC.

The chain links TRBV7-9 to TRBJ2-1, with D possibly TRBD2 on 5 matching bases. Per germline, CDR1 SEHNR and CDR2 FQNEAQ (reference sequence). V lost 3 bases to trimming and J lost 0 bases, with 9 bases between them. The CDR3 is 15 residues long. CDR3 DNA: TGTGCCAGCAGCTTGCGGGTTAGCTCCTACAATGAGCAGTTCTTC. The encoded protein is CASSLRVSSYNEQFF.

This clone was counted once. The chain has TRBV11-2 and TRBJ2-3, with 8 bases identical to TRBD2. The junction had 5 bases not matched to a gene; V was cut back by 1 base and J by 2 bases. This CDR3 has 16 amino acids. Germline loops: CDR1 SGHAT, CDR2 FQNNGV. DNA for the CDR3: TGTGCCAGCAGCTTAGCCCAGCGGGGGCACACAGATACGCAGTATTTT. Protein: CASSLAQRGHTDTQYF.

The rearrangement joins TRBV3-1 (or the pseudogene TRBV3-2) to TRBJ2-3; 9 bases fit TRBD1. Germline loops: CDR1 LGHDT, CDR2 YNNKEL (reference sequence). This CDR3 spans 15 amino acids. Trimming took 5 bases from V and 8 from J; bases not matched to a gene: 11. As DNA, the CDR3 is TGTGCCAGCAGCAAACAGGGGGCGAGTTCGGGTACGCAGTATTTT. Its translation: CASSKQGASSGTQYF.

The chain couples TRBV21-1 to TRBJ2-1; the tabulated D call, TRBD2, remains unverified against the DNA. TRBV21-1 is listed as a pseudogene. The CDR3 is 20 residues long. The DNA of the CDR3 is TGTGCCAGCAGACACGCCGCGGGGGCGGGAGAGCGCCTCGGTTACAATGAGCAGTTCTTC. Translated, it gives CASRHAAGAGERLGYNEQFF.

This clone has only one observation. The chain recombines TRBV5-1 with TRBJ1-1; no reliable D call. CDR3 size: 14 residues. Between the trimmed V and J ends, which lost 0 bases and 3 bases, there was a span of 9 bases. Per germline, CDR1 SGHRS and CDR2 YFSETQ. Here the CDR3 DNA reads TGCGCCAGCAGCTTGGTAACCGGGGACACTGAAGCTTTCTTT. Amino acid sequence: CASSLVTGDTEAFF.

The chain uses TRBV5-8 and TRBJ1-5, with 7 bases aligning to TRBD1. The V segment lost 4 bases and the J segment 7 bases; nucleotides outside the gene matches: 8. Germline V gene sequence: CDR1 SGHTS, CDR2 YDEGEE. CDR3 length equals 14 residues. CDR3 DNA: TGTGCCAGCAGCCTAGGACAGGTTCAGCAGCCCCAGCATTTT. This sequence encodes CASSLGQVQQPQHF.

The rearrangement uses TRBV2 and TRBJ1-1; D gene ambiguous. V was clipped by 4 bases and J by 1 base, with 4 bases between them. The germline gives CDR1 SNHLY, CDR2 FYNNEI. This CDR3 has 12 residues. CDR3 nucleotide sequence: TGTGCCAGCAGTGCCTCGAACACTGAAGCTTTCTTT. It yields the protein CASSASNTEAFF.

V gene TRBV6-2 or TRBV6-3 combines with J gene TRBJ2-7, with 9 bases lining up with TRBD2. V was pared by 6 bases and J by 3 bases, with 12 bases of the junction left unmatched. Germline CDR1 and CDR2: MNHEY and SVGEGT. The CDR3 has 16 residues. CDR3 in amino acids: CASSKGLAGGGYEQYF. In DNA form, the CDR3 reads TGTGCCAGCAGCAAGGGACTAGCCGGAGGAGGCTACGAGCAGTACTTC.

The V gene is TRBV20-1, the J gene TRBJ2-7; D may be TRBD2 (5 bases). Trimming removed 4 bases at V and 3 bases at J, with 7 bases between. Per germline, CDR1 DFQATT and CDR2 SNEGSKA (reference sequence). CDR3 length: 11 amino acids. This CDR3 is CSANRDYEQYF. The DNA of the CDR3 is TGCAGTGCTAACCGGGACTACGAGCAGTACTTC.

This clone showed up just once. The rearrangement uses TRBV4-3 and TRBJ1-1, with D possibly matching TRBD1 (6 bases). Trimming pared 0 bases from V and 4 bases from J, leaving 15 bases between. The CDR3 is 16 residues long. Germline CDR1 LGHNA, CDR2 YSLEER. The DNA for the CDR3 is TGCGCCAGCAGCCAAGATTCCAGGGCAGGGGCCACTGAAGCTTTCTTT. Its translation: CASSQDSRAGATEAFF.

The chain employs TRBV2 and TRBJ2-3, with a weak D call TRBD2 (5 bases). V was shortened by 1 base and J by 8 bases, with 10 bases between the two germline ends. Germline V lookup: CDR1 SNHLY, CDR2 FYNNEI. The CDR3 has 13 residues. The CDR3 nucleotides read TGTGCCAGCAGTGAAGGACGGGGTGGTACGCAGTATTTT. It codes for CASSEGRGGTQYF.

V usage is TRBV7-9 and J usage is TRBJ2-7, with 12 bases matching TRBD2. V lost 1 base to trimming and J lost 5 bases; unmatched junction nucleotides: 6. The CDR3 sequence is 16 residues long. Germline V gene data show CDR1 as SEHNR and CDR2 as FQNEAQ (reference sequence). CDR3 sequence (DNA): TGTGCCAGCAGCTTAGTTCGACTAGCGGGAGTGGACGAGCAGTACTTC. This encodes CASSLVRLAGVDEQYF.

The genes are TRBV29-1 and TRBJ1-3; tentatively, D is TRBD1 (6 bases). Germline V CDR1 and CDR2: SQVTM, ANQGSEA. CDR3 length equals 11 residues. The germline V and J ends were trimmed by 7 bases and 3 bases, with 7 bases remaining between them. Here the CDR3 reads CSAGVGNTIYF. The CDR3 DNA sequence: TGCAGCGCAGGGGTTGGAAACACCATATATTTT.

The V gene is TRBV2, the J gene TRBJ1-1; 7 bases agree with TRBD1. The CDR3 has 14 amino acids. With 6 bases clipped from V and 0 bases from J, the junction kept 4 bases outside the gene matches. CDR1 SNHLY and CDR2 FYNNEI come from the germline V gene. The CDR3 loop is CASRGQLVNTEAFF. The CDR3, as DNA: TGTGCCAGCAGGGGACAGTTGGTGAACACTGAAGCTTTCTTT.

This chain uses TRBV3-1 (or the pseudogene TRBV3-2) with TRBJ1-4, with D tentatively TRBD1 (6 bases). The CDR3 has 16 amino acids. CDR1 and CDR2 (germline): LGHDT, YNNKEL (reference sequence). V dropped 0 bases and J dropped 7 bases, with 15 bases sitting between them. The CDR3 sequence is CASSQEIAGVGEKLFF. In nucleotides, the CDR3 is TGTGCCAGCAGCCAAGAAATTGCAGGGGTGGGTGAAAAACTGTTTTTT.

This chain links TRBV28 with TRBJ2-7, with D maybe TRBD1 (6 bases). There are 14 residues in the CDR3. Trimming took off 3 bases at V and 3 bases at J, with 12 bases between the two ends. CDR1 MDHEN and CDR2 SYDVKM come from the germline V gene. This CDR3 reads CASSLLQGHYEQYF. CDR3 coding DNA: TGTGCCAGCAGTTTGTTACAGGGCCACTACGAGCAGTACTTC.

The V call is TRBV6-6, the J call TRBJ2-3; 7 nucleotides match TRBD2. Trimming removed 6 bases from V and 3 bases from J; junction bases left unmatched: 27. CDR3 length: 21 amino acids. Germline CDR1 and CDR2: MNHNY and SVGAGI (reference sequence). The chain's CDR3 is CASSGDRRTPVATSKTDTQYF. In DNA, the CDR3 is TGTGCCAGCAGCGGGGACCGACGAACCCCGGTCGCGACTAGCAAGACAGATACGCAGTATTTT.